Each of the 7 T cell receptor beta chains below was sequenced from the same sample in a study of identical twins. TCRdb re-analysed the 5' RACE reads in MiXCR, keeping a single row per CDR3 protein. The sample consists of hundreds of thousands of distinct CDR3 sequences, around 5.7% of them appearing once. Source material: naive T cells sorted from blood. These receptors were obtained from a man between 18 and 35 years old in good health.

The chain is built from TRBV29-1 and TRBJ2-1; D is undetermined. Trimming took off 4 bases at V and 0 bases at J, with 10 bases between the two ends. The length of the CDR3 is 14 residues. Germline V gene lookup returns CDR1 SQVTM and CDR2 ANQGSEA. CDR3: CSVGLPSSYNEQFF. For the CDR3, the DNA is TGCAGCGTTGGACTTCCGAGCTCCTACAATGAGCAGTTCTTC.

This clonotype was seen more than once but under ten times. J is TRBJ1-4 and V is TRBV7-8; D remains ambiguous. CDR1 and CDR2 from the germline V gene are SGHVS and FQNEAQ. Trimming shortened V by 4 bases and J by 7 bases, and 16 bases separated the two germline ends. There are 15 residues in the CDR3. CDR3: CASSSHRGVAEKLFF. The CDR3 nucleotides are TGTGCCAGCAGCTCCCATCGAGGAGTGGCTGAAAAACTGTTTTTT.

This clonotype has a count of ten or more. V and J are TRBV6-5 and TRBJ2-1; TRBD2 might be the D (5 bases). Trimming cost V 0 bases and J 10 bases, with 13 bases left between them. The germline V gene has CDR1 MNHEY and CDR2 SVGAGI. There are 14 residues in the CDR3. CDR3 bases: TGTGCCAGCAGTTACTCATCCGGGAATTGGGAGCAGTTCTTC. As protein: CASSYSSGNWEQFF.

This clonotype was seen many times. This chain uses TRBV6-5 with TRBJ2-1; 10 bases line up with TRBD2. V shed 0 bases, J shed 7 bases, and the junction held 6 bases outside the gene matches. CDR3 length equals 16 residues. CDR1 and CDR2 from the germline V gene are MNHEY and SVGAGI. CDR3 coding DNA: TGTGCCAGCAGTTACTCCGAGACTAGCGGGCATAATGAGCAGTTCTTC. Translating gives CASSYSETSGHNEQFF.

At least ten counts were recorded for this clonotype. As DNA, the CDR3 is TGTGCCAGCCTAATGGACAATGAGCAGTTCTTC. Its translation is CASLMDNEQFF. V gene TRBV21-1 combines with J gene TRBJ2-1. TRBV21-1 corresponds to a pseudogene. The CDR3 totals 11 residues.

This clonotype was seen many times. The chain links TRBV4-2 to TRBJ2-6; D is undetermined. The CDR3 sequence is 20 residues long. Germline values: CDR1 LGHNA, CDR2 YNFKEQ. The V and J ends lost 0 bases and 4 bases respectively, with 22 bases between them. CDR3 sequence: CASSQDSGRIELEGANVLTF. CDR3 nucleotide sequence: TGTGCCAGCAGCCAAGATTCAGGAAGGATTGAACTCGAGGGGGCCAACGTCCTGACTTTC.

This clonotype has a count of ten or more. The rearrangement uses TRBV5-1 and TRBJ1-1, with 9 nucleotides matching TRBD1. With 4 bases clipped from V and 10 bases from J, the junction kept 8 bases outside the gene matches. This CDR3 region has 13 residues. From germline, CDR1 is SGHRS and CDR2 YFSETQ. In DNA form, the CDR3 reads TGCGCCAGCAGCGAGGGACAGGGACTAGGAGCTTTCTTT. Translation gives CASSEGQGLGAFF.